This TCR beta chain was sequenced in a study of T-cell reconstitution after alpha-beta-depleted transplantation in children. Preparation of the TCRbeta library involved a method that used unique molecular identifiers. TCRdb ran MiXCR on the PCR reads and lists one entry per CDR3 protein. The sample shows 900,000 or so distinct CDR3 sequences, approximately 15% of them seen only once. V was clipped by 5 bases and J by 8 bases; unmatched bases: 12. This CDR3 contains 14 residues. In germline, CDR1 is SGHRS, CDR2 YFSETQ. V is TRBV5-1 and J is TRBJ1-2, with 7 bases matching TRBD1. Source: PBMCs, mostly from graft donor cells, taken 360 days after TCRalphabeta/CD19-depleted stem cell transplant. This clonotype originated in a male patient aged 10-17 years who had a stem cell transplant for acute lymphoblastic leukemia, so the T cells may come from the graft donor. The CDR3 DNA sequence: TGCGCCAGCAGACAGACAGGGATACGTGAGGGCTACACCTTC. The encoded protein is CASRQTGIREGYTF.